Presented here are 24 T cell receptor beta chains from one specimen sequenced in a study of TIL therapy for anti-PD-1-resistant metastatic lung cancer. The libraries were made with immunoSEQ v3. Sequencing used immunoSEQ multiplex PCR; TCRdb keeps in-frame clones, though not all of them. The data show thousands of clones, about 70% seen once. Time point meaning: pre-treatment sample, taken before nivolumab and TIL therapy. Most excised metastases sampled were pleural nodules or supraclavicular lymph nodes. Source: tumor tissue, taken at baseline. Receptor source: a person between 25 and 79 years old with non-small cell lung cancer.

This clone was seen only a few times. The chain is built from TRBV23-1 and TRBJ1-2, with unresolved D. TRBV23-1 is placed among ORFs of uncertain function. The CDR3 length is 15 residues. V was pared by 3 bases and J by 1 base, with 12 bases between. The CDR3 nucleotides are TGCGCCAGCAGTCAGTCCCCAAAAATTAACTATGGCTACACCTTC. Protein sequence: CASSQSPKINYGYTF.

This clone was seen once. The rearrangement joins TRBV4-2 to TRBJ2-2; 10 bases match TRBD2. Germline V CDR1 and CDR2: LGHNA, YNFKEQ. The CDR3 has 17 amino acids. The V segment lost 4 bases and the J segment 3 bases; nucleotides outside the gene matches: 8. The CDR3 DNA is TGTGCCAGCAGCCGCCCTGGACTAGCGGAGTACACCGGGGAGCTGTTTTTT. Translating gives CASSRPGLAEYTGELFF.

This rearrangement joins TRBV4-1 to TRBJ2-3; D is undetermined. The CDR3 covers 16 residues. Germline V gives CDR1 MGHRA, CDR2 YSYEKL. V was clipped by 1 base and J by 8 bases, with 19 bases between them. CDR3 sequence reads: CASSQGIQVESGTQYF. The CDR3 region has the DNA TGCGCCAGCAGCCAAGGTATCCAGGTTGAATCGGGTACGCAGTATTTT.

This clone was counted only a few times. This chain links TRBV5-4 with TRBJ1-6, with 7 bases matching TRBD1. The CDR3 length is 16 residues. V trimming: 2 bases; J trimming: 7 bases; junction bases outside the gene matches: 9. The germline V gene encodes CDR1 SGHNT and CDR2 YYREEE (reference sequence). The CDR3 region has the DNA TGTGCCAGCAGCTTTGGCGTCCGGGACAGCAATTCACCCCTCCACTTT. This sequence encodes CASSFGVRDSNSPLHF.

The genes are TRBV7-9 and TRBJ2-7, with 7 bases lining up with TRBD1. This CDR3 has 16 amino acids. Trimming took 5 bases from V and 0 from J; bases not matched to a gene: 10. CDR1 is SEHNR, CDR2 FQNEAQ, per germline (reference sequence). Here the CDR3 DNA reads TGTGCCAGCAGCGTCCCCCGGGACAGTCCCTCCTACGAGCAGTACTTC. Residues: CASSVPRDSPSYEQYF.

This chain connects TRBV4-1 to TRBJ1-1, with TRBD1 as a possible D gene (6 bases). CDR3 size: 18 residues. Looked up from germline, CDR1 is MGHRA and CDR2 is YSYEKL. V dropped 1 base and J dropped 5 bases, with 23 bases sitting between them. The CDR3 bases are TGCGCCAGCAGCCAAGTTGAACAGGGAGATTATGGAGGGACTGAAGCTTTCTTT. Translated: CASSQVEQGDYGGTEAFF.

The table lists this clone with a few counts. The chain carries TRBV9 and TRBJ1-2; D might be TRBD1 (5 bases). Germline V CDR1 and CDR2: SGDLS, YYNGEE. This CDR3 is built from 17 residues. V lost 0 bases to trimming and J lost 2 bases, with 17 bases between them. CDR3 loop: CASSVDPGQLKNYGYTF. CDR3 nucleotides: TGTGCCAGCAGCGTAGATCCAGGGCAGCTAAAAAACTATGGCTACACCTTC.

The gene calls are TRBV7-3 and TRBJ2-2; D is undetermined. CDR3 length equals 14 residues. The germline V and J ends were trimmed by 1 base and 6 bases, with 9 bases remaining between them. Per germline, CDR1 SGHTA and CDR2 FQGTGA. The CDR3 DNA reads TGTGCCAGCAGCTTAATAGGTGCGGCCGGGGAGCTGTTTTTT. Translated, it gives CASSLIGAAGELFF.

V gene TRBV5-4 combines with J gene TRBJ1-1; no clear D gene. CDR3 length: 14 amino acids. The ends were cut back, 0 bases at V and 5 bases at J, with 11 bases in the middle. Germline V lookup: CDR1 SGHNT, CDR2 YYREEE (reference sequence). This CDR3 reads CASSLEGGLTEAFF. In nucleotides, the CDR3 is TGTGCCAGCAGCTTGGAGGGAGGGTTAACTGAAGCTTTCTTT. Full variable domain (remainder filled in from reference TRBV5-4 and TRBJ1-1): ETGVTQSPTHLIKTRGQQVTLRCSSQSGHNTVSWYQQALGQGPQFIFQYYREEENGRGNFPPRFSGLQFPNYSSELNVNALELDDSALYLCASSLEGGLTEAFFGQGTRLTVV.

This clone was seen once. The J gene is TRBJ2-2, the V gene TRBV6-5; D possibly corresponds to TRBD1 (6 bases). This CDR3 has 16 amino acids. Germline V lookup: CDR1 MNHEY, CDR2 SVGAGI. Trimming left V 0 bases short and J 5 bases short, with 13 bases between. The CDR3 loop is CASSYSTGSHTGELFF. Written as DNA, the CDR3 is TGTGCCAGCAGTTACTCGACAGGTTCTCATACCGGGGAGCTGTTTTTT.

The chain is built from TRBV7-2 and TRBJ2-2; possible D gene TRBD2, 5 bases. The CDR3 consists of 13 residues. Trimming stripped 6 bases from V and 2 bases from J, with 7 bases between. Germline V gene lookup returns CDR1 SGHTA and CDR2 FQGNSA. This CDR3 is CASRADNTGELFF. Here the CDR3 DNA reads TGTGCCAGCAGAGCGGATAACACCGGGGAGCTGTTTTTT.

The chain's CDR3 is CASSLTRNTEAFF. Here the CDR3 DNA reads TGTGCCAGCAGCCTCACCCGGAACACTGAAGCTTTCTTT. The gene calls are TRBV7-8 and TRBJ1-1; D gene uncertain. Germline V gene sequence: CDR1 SGHVS, CDR2 FQNEAQ. Trimming pared 5 bases from V and 1 base from J, leaving 8 bases between. This CDR3 contains 13 residues.

This rearrangement joins TRBV28 to TRBJ2-2; tentative D call: TRBD2 (6 bases). The CDR3 runs to 13 residues. CDR1 is MDHEN and CDR2 is SYDVKM in the germline V gene. The germline V and J ends were trimmed by 5 bases and 3 bases, with 7 bases remaining between them. CDR3 loop: CASSAGYTGELFF. The CDR3 DNA reads as TGTGCCAGCAGTGCGGGATACACCGGGGAGCTGTTTTTT.

This chain uses TRBV5-1 with TRBJ2-3; unclear D gene. Per the germline V gene, CDR1 is SGHRS and CDR2 is YFSETQ. CDR3 length equals 15 residues. V lost 5 bases and J lost 0, with 13 bases in between. CDR3 residues: CASSTRRVSTDTQYF. The CDR3 DNA follows: TGCGCCAGCAGTACTCGCCGCGTTAGCACAGATACGCAGTATTTT. The complete variable domain, with remaining parts taken from reference TRBV5-1 and TRBJ2-3, reads KAGVTQTPRYLIKTRGQQVTLSCSPISGHRSVSWYQQTPGQGLQFLFEYFSETQRNKGNFPGRFSGRQFSNSRSEMNVSTLELGDSALYLCASSTRRVSTDTQYFGPGTRLTVL.

This clone was counted a few times. J is TRBJ2-2 and V is TRBV27; TRBD2 matches 10 bases. Germline V lookup: CDR1 MNHEY, CDR2 SMNVEV (reference sequence). V lost 5 bases to trimming and J lost 4 bases; unmatched junction nucleotides: 7. The CDR3 extends over 16 amino acids. CDR3 in DNA: TGTGCCAGCAGTCAAGCGGGAGGGCCGGGCACCGGGGAGCTGTTTTTT. Protein: CASSQAGGPGTGELFF.

The V gene is TRBV10-3, the J gene TRBJ1-5; a possible D gene is TRBD1 (5 bases). CDR3 length: 14 amino acids. Trimming took off 4 bases at V and 2 bases at J, with 9 bases between the two ends. The germline V gene encodes CDR1 ENHRY and CDR2 SYGVKD. The CDR3 here is CAISVREGNQPQHF. CDR3 sequence (DNA): TGTGCCATCAGTGTCAGGGAAGGCAATCAGCCCCAGCATTTT.

The CDR3 DNA sequence: TGTGCCAGCAGCTTAGCCGGTCAGGGGGAGACCCAGTACTTC. This translates into CASSLAGQGETQYF. This rearrangement joins TRBV11-2 to TRBJ2-5, with D maybe TRBD1 (6 bases). V was clipped by 1 base and J by 5 bases, with 11 bases between them. CDR3 size: 14 residues. The germline V gene has CDR1 SGHAT and CDR2 FQNNGV.

This chain joins TRBV4-3 and TRBJ2-2; 8 bases match TRBD1. From germline, CDR1 is LGHNA and CDR2 YSLEER. The CDR3 length is 17 residues. The V segment lost 4 bases and the J segment 3 bases; nucleotides outside the gene matches: 10. CDR3: CASSPWGQEGDTGELFF. As DNA, the CDR3 is TGCGCCAGCAGCCCCTGGGGACAGGAAGGGGACACCGGGGAGCTGTTTTTT.

This chain connects TRBV28 to TRBJ1-3; 9 nucleotides match TRBD1. This CDR3 has 15 residues. Per germline, CDR1 MDHEN and CDR2 SYDVKM. V was clipped by 6 bases and J by 7 bases; unmatched bases: 10. CDR3 DNA: TGTGCCAGCAGCCCCGGGACAGGGACACGCAACACCATATATTTT. Translating gives CASSPGTGTRNTIYF.

The chain uses TRBV11-2 and TRBJ2-7; maybe TRBD2 (5 bases). The CDR3 runs 15 residues. The ends were cut back, 1 base at V and 2 bases at J, with 12 bases in the middle. Germline lookup yields CDR1 SGHAT and CDR2 FQNNGV. The CDR3 is CASSLAWAGTYEQYF. The CDR3 coding sequence is TGTGCCAGCAGCTTAGCGTGGGCCGGGACCTACGAGCAGTACTTC.

The rearrangement uses TRBV6-5 and TRBJ1-1, with D maybe TRBD1 (5 bases). V dropped 6 bases and J dropped 0 bases, with 11 bases sitting between them. Germline V gives CDR1 MNHEY, CDR2 SVGAGI. This CDR3 comprises 14 residues. Here the CDR3 DNA reads TGTGCCAGCAGCCCGGACATCATGAACACTGAAGCTTTCTTT. Its translation is CASSPDIMNTEAFF.

The rearrangement uses TRBV6-6 and TRBJ1-1; 7 nucleotides match TRBD1. Trimming took 2 bases from V and 3 from J; bases not matched to a gene: 6. Germline V gene data show CDR1 as MNHNY and CDR2 as SVGAGI (reference sequence). This CDR3 has 15 amino acids. CDR3 nucleotides: TGTGCCAGCAGTTACCCGACAGGGTTTGACACTGAAGCTTTCTTT. Translation gives CASSYPTGFDTEAFF.

The genes are TRBV7-3 and TRBJ2-5; 7 bases are a match to TRBD2. CDR3 length: 18 amino acids. Germline CDR1 reads SGHTA; CDR2 reads FQGTGA. V trimming: 0 bases; J trimming: 3 bases; junction bases outside the gene matches: 13. This chain's CDR3 is CASSLTGGPRVSKETQYF. CDR3 sequence (DNA): TGTGCCAGCAGCTTAACGGGAGGGCCGAGGGTCTCTAAAGAGACCCAGTACTTC.

This clone was recorded only once. V is TRBV9 and J is TRBJ2-1; 9 bases agree with TRBD2. This CDR3 is built from 15 residues. V was clipped by 2 bases and J by 10 bases; unmatched bases: 10. Germline CDR1 and CDR2: SGDLS and YYNGEE. The CDR3 DNA reads as TGTGCCAGCAGCGTTACACCTAGCGGGGCGGAGGAGCAGTTCTTC. Its protein is CASSVTPSGAEEQFF.